These 7 T cell receptor beta chains were sequenced from one sample in a study of CD8 T cells in ankylosing spondylitis. Via MiXCR, TCRdb re-called the 5' RACE reads, giving one row per CDR3 protein. The top ten clones hold approximately 17% of a sample with about 200,000 distinct CDR3 sequences, more than 10% of them seen once. Sequenced input: blood, either unsorted or a sorted T cell fraction (not recorded which). These receptor sequences come from a male donor with ankylosing spondylitis or in good health (not recorded which).

This clonotype came up a few times. The rearrangement uses TRBV20-1 and TRBJ2-5; D assignment may be TRBD1 or TRBD2 (5 bases each). Looked up from germline, CDR1 is DFQATT and CDR2 is SNEGSKA (reference sequence). Trimming removed 2 bases at V and 0 bases at J, with 22 bases between. The CDR3 spans 18 residues. CDR3 nucleotides: TGCAGTGCTAGATCCTATTATACCGGGGCTTCGTACCAAGAGACCCAGTACTTC. Residues: CSARSYYTGASYQETQYF.

V usage is TRBV14 and J usage is TRBJ2-1, with 7 bases identical to TRBD1. CDR1 is SGHDN, CDR2 FVKESK, per germline. The CDR3 consists of 17 residues. V shed 3 bases, J shed 8 bases, and the junction held 16 bases outside the gene matches. The CDR3 loop reads CASSHRYVGTVTDEQFF. In DNA form, the CDR3 reads TGTGCCAGCAGCCATAGATATGTCGGGACAGTCACCGATGAGCAGTTCTTC.

This clonotype was counted between two and nine times. V usage is TRBV10-3 and J usage is TRBJ2-1; possibly TRBD2 for D (6 bases). This CDR3 is built from 12 residues. Germline V lookup: CDR1 ENHRY, CDR2 SYGVKD. The V and J ends lost 9 bases and 6 bases respectively, with 12 bases between them. The CDR3 nucleotides are TGTGCCATTCGACTAGAAACCAATGAGCAGTTCTTC. Amino acids: CAIRLETNEQFF.

This clonotype was detected a few times. J is TRBJ2-7 and V is TRBV16; TRBD1 agrees at 7 bases. The J segment lost 2 bases and the V segment lost 3 bases, leaving 4 bases of the junction unmatched. CDR1 and CDR2 (germline): KGHSY, FQNENV. The CDR3 length is 14 residues. CDR3 in amino acids: CASSHTGQTYEQYF. The CDR3 DNA is TGTGCCAGCAGCCATACGGGACAGACCTACGAGCAGTACTTC.

The V gene is TRBV30, the J gene TRBJ1-5; D is uncertain. Per germline, CDR1 GTSNPN and CDR2 SVGIG (reference sequence). This CDR3 spans 15 amino acids. The germline V and J ends were trimmed by 5 bases and 0 bases, with 14 bases remaining between them. This CDR3 is CAWGPDLYSNQPQHF. The DNA for the CDR3 is TGTGCCTGGGGGCCGGACCTATATAGCAATCAGCCCCAGCATTTT.

The chain carries TRBV6-1 and TRBJ2-7; the D is unclear. The CDR3 contains 12 residues. V lost 10 bases and J 5 bases, leaving 15 bases between the germline ends. Germline V gene data show CDR1 as MNHNS and CDR2 as SASEGT. Written as DNA, the CDR3 is TGTGCCACCACACCCTCGGGCCACGAGCAGTACTTC. This gives the protein CATTPSGHEQYF.

This clonotype was observed many times. The chain recombines TRBV3-1 with TRBJ2-3; the match to TRBD1 covers 10 bases. Losses at the gene ends were 7 bases for V and 4 bases for J; bases not matched to a gene: 11. The CDR3 sequence is 16 residues long. Germline CDR1 reads LGHDT; CDR2 reads YNNKEL (reference sequence). CDR3 in amino acids: CASTRGTGDISDTQYF. The CDR3 DNA reads TGTGCCAGCACCCGGGGGACAGGGGATATATCAGATACGCAGTATTTT.